This record looks at one TCR beta chain sequence and its context. This clone's antigen is unknown. It has no much larger one-base neighbor in the sample; base qualities were not kept. The sample belongs to a study of blood T cell repertoires in COVID-19 (dated by TCRdb to 2019 to 2021). About the full investigation: Samples from collaborators originated in the United States, Italy and Spain and spanned both the acute and convalescent phases of COVID-19. The material from the prospective study consisted of cDNA or gDNA derived from T cells, B-cell-depleted T cells, or PBMCs. The samples were drawn from the first 160 participants of the ongoing ImmuneRACE study and from 950 to 1,500 subjects provided by 6 global collaborators. Sample metadata almost always included a de-identified subject ID, COVID-19 status, age in years and sex. HLA class I and class II types, where available, came from metadata supplied by the sample provider rather than from assay-based typing. Deeply sampled blood TCRbeta repertoires from subjects exposed to, actively infected with, or recovered from COVID-19 were included in the dataset. The repertoires were made available in a free public database intended to serve as a resource for research on the immune response to SARS-CoV-2.

The study at large found these results: The quantity of clinical and demographic metadata differed by source and by participant and was supplied without curation.

Whole blood was collected in K2EDTA tubes by collaborating institutions according to the institutions' own protocols. For TCRbeta analysis, collaborators shipped samples as frozen whole blood, isolated PBMCs, or DNA extracted from either of those sample types. TCRbeta CDR3 regions were amplified from genomic DNA by means of the immunoSEQ Assay, a bias-controlled multiplex PCR. As for the authors' bioinformatics: Nucleated cell counts per sample were estimated from amplification of reference gene primers within the assay. To quantify the absolute abundance of each unique TCRbeta CDR3 rearrangement, sequence reads were collapsed and filtered. For each sample, productive Simpson clonality was calculated as the square root of Simpson's diversity index over productive rearrangements. Held by TCRdb, this immuneACCESS table contains in-frame sequences only and omits some clones. Under half of the omission traces to an unresolved V gene where checked; the cause of the rest is unknown. V and J calls and clone size are those listed in that table; D and trimming were worked out from the DNA. The sample records 65,000 to 80,000 clones, 80% to 90% of which are singletons. The biggest ten clones account for 8% to 9.5% of the sample.

Sequenced: peripheral blood. This receptor was obtained from a man aged 50 to 59 with active COVID-19.

The CDR3 is CASRNHQQGRDQPQHF. The DNA sequence is TGTGCCAGCAGGAATCACCAACAGGGGCGGGATCAGCCCCAGCATTTT. The V and J genes are TRBV27 and TRBJ1-5, and 7 bases in between align with TRBD1. Taken from the germline V gene (reference sequence), the CDR1 and CDR2 loops are MNHEY and SMNVEV. Unmatched junction bases come to 13, with V trimmed by 6 bases and J by 5 bases. The CDR3 measures 16 amino acids from cysteine to phenylalanine. Only the CDR3 portion is preserved as DNA: 48 bases, with reading frame beginning at the first base.